These 21 T cell receptor beta chains share one sample of origin, sequenced in a study of T-cell reconstitution after alpha-beta-depleted transplantation in children. Unique molecular identifiers were used to barcode this TCRbeta library. TCRdb analysed the PCR reads with MiXCR anew, one entry per CDR3 protein. In the table there are some 500,000 distinct CDR3 sequences, less than 35% of which are singletons. Specimen: PBMCs from the stem cell graft donor, collected from the stem cell graft. The receptors here all came from a human donor who donated a stem cell graft to a child with aplastic anemia.

This clonotype has more than one count but fewer than ten. V gene TRBV29-1 combines with J gene TRBJ2-1; TRBD2 matches at 7 bases. The CDR3 is 14 amino acids. Germline V lookup: CDR1 SQVTM, CDR2 ANQGSEA. V lost 8 bases and J lost 7; bases outside the gene matches: 14. CDR3 sequence: CSLTSAGKGNEQFF. The CDR3 DNA sequence: TGCAGCTTAACTAGCGCCGGCAAAGGGAATGAGCAGTTCTTC.

Only a few counts were recorded for this clonotype. The rearrangement uses TRBV4-2 and TRBJ1-5; D call uncertain. The length of the CDR3 is 15 residues. With 0 bases removed from V and 3 bases from J, the gap between germline ends came to 9 bases. Germline values: CDR1 LGHNA, CDR2 YNFKEQ. DNA of the CDR3: TGTGCCAGCAGCCAAGATCCGGGAGTCAATCAGCCCCAGCATTTT. Its translation is CASSQDPGVNQPQHF.

There are many counts of this clonotype. The chain employs TRBV29-1 and TRBJ2-1, with TRBD1 identical over 7 bases. Germline V gene sequence: CDR1 SQVTM, CDR2 ANQGSEA. V dropped 4 bases and J dropped 8; count of bases not matched to a gene: 2. This CDR3 comprises 11 residues. The CDR3 region is CSVVRGHEQFF. In nucleotides, the CDR3 is TGCAGCGTTGTAAGGGGGCATGAGCAGTTCTTC.

This clonotype was counted between two and nine times. The chain joins TRBV7-9 to TRBJ1-1, with 9 bases matching TRBD1. The CDR3 is 14 residues long. J lost 5 bases, V lost 5 bases, and 6 bases had no gene match. The germline gives CDR1 SEHNR, CDR2 FQNEAQ (reference sequence). The CDR3: CASSPDRGWTEAFF. CDR3 nucleotide sequence: TGTGCCAGCAGCCCGGACAGGGGATGGACTGAAGCTTTCTTT.

This clonotype was seen a handful of times. The chain recombines TRBV11-2 with TRBJ2-5; 9 positions match TRBD2. J gave up 3 bases and V 6 bases, and 20 bases lay outside the gene matches. The V gene's germline CDR1 is SGHAT and CDR2 FQNNGV. CDR3 length: 19 residues. The CDR3 DNA reads as TGTGCCAGCAGGACCCCCAACCACCTTAGCGGGAGATTGGAAGAGACCCAGTACTTC. This codes for CASRTPNHLSGRLEETQYF.

The chain couples TRBV12-3 or TRBV12-4 to TRBJ1-5, with D hard to call. Trimming shortened V by 5 bases and J by 3 bases, and 5 bases separated the two germline ends. This CDR3 spans 12 amino acids. Here the CDR3 reads CASSPANQPQHF. The CDR3 DNA reads as TGTGCCAGCAGTCCTGCCAATCAGCCCCAGCATTTT.

This clonotype was seen only a few times. This sequence joins TRBV29-1 and TRBJ1-2; 8 bases are shared with TRBD1. The CDR3 sequence is 15 residues long. CDR1 and CDR2 from the germline V gene are SQVTM and ANQGSEA. V shed 0 bases and J 2 bases; nucleotides not matched to a gene: 5. CDR3 loop: CSVEDMRQGNYGYTF. Written as DNA, the CDR3 is TGCAGCGTTGAAGATATGAGACAGGGGAACTATGGCTACACCTTC.

A word on this clonotype: The limits of the CDR3 on the DNA are not certain, so only TCRdb's listed CDR3 is given. The V and J genes are TRBV2 and TRBJ2-7; the D segment call TRBD1 is taken from the table without a DNA check. The CDR3 is 15 residues long, ends included. In germline, CDR1 is SNHLY, CDR2 FYNNEI. The chain's CDR3 is CAINQVGQGAYEQYF.

This clonotype was detected a few times. V is TRBV20-1 and J is TRBJ2-1; D is perhaps TRBD2 (5 bases). The CDR3 is 16 amino acids. The V gene lost 0 bases and the J gene lost 6 bases, with 18 bases spanning the gap. CDR1 DFQATT and CDR2 SNEGSKA come from the germline V gene (reference sequence). CDR3 amino acids: CSARDPSRRGFNEQFF. Here the CDR3 DNA reads TGCAGTGCTAGAGATCCCTCGCGACGAGGGTTCAATGAGCAGTTCTTC.

The rearrangement links TRBV5-4 to TRBJ1-6; TRBD1 is a possible D gene (5 bases). Trimming stripped 0 bases from V and 9 bases from J, with 10 bases between. The CDR3 spans 14 residues. Germline V gene lookup returns CDR1 SGHNT and CDR2 YYREEE (reference sequence). This CDR3 reads CASSLGGSASPLHF. CDR3 sequence (DNA): TGTGCCAGCAGCTTGGGGGGCTCCGCTTCACCCCTCCACTTT.

This clonotype was found a few times. J is TRBJ2-5 and V is TRBV20-1; TRBD2 might be the D (6 bases). Germline CDR1 reads DFQATT; CDR2 reads SNEGSKA (reference sequence). The CDR3 extends over 12 amino acids. V was pared by 3 bases and J by 4 bases, with 9 bases between. The CDR3 region has the DNA TGCAGTGCTAGCTTCGGGGGAGAGACCCAGTACTTC. It is translated as CSASFGGETQYF.

This clonotype was counted a few times. The V gene is TRBV29-1, the J gene TRBJ1-2; no firm D call. The germline V gene encodes CDR1 SQVTM and CDR2 ANQGSEA. V was cut by 2 bases and J by 8 bases, with 21 bases left in between. This CDR3 is built from 15 residues. The CDR3 bases are TGCAGCGTTGAAACGTACGCGACCTCCCGTTTGGGCTACACCTTC. Translated: CSVETYATSRLGYTF.

The chain employs TRBV29-1 and TRBJ2-7, with D maybe TRBD1 (7 bases). Germline values: CDR1 SQVTM, CDR2 ANQGSEA. There are 14 residues in the CDR3. V dropped 0 bases and J dropped 6 bases, with 15 bases sitting between them. The CDR3 region is CSVEEGAGGLEQYF. The CDR3 DNA is TGCAGCGTTGAAGAAGGGGCAGGGGGGCTCGAGCAGTACTTC.

The J gene is TRBJ2-1, the V gene TRBV19; 16 bases are a match to TRBD2. From germline, CDR1 is LNHDA and CDR2 SQIVND (reference sequence). V shed 11 bases and J 10 bases; nucleotides not matched to a gene: 8. The CDR3 totals 14 residues. The CDR3 reads CAGTSGRAFEEQFF. The CDR3 coding sequence is TGTGCCGGGACTAGCGGGAGGGCCTTTGAGGAGCAGTTCTTC. Complete variable domain (other parts from reference TRBV19 and TRBJ2-1): DGGITQSPKYLFRKEGQNVTLSCEQNLNHDAMYWYRQDPGQGLRLIYYSQIVNDFQKGDIAEGYSVSREKKESFPLTVTSAQKNPTAFYLCAGTSGRAFEEQFFGPGTRLTVL.

The rearrangement links TRBV19 to TRBJ2-7; tentatively, D is TRBD1 (6 bases). This CDR3 is 13 amino acids long. The germline V gene has CDR1 LNHDA and CDR2 SQIVND (reference sequence). V was clipped by 7 bases and J by 0 bases, with 10 bases between them. CDR3 DNA sequence: TGTGCCAGTAACGACAGGAGCTCCTACGAGCAGTACTTC. The encoded protein is CASNDRSSYEQYF.

This rearrangement joins TRBV5-1 to TRBJ1-5, with D unresolved. The CDR3 is 14 amino acids. With 0 bases removed from V and 6 bases from J, the gap between germline ends came to 10 bases. CDR1 and CDR2 from the germline V gene are SGHRS and YFSETQ. The DNA for the CDR3 is TGCGCCAGCAGCTTGGACGACGGAGGTCAGCCCCAGCATTTT. Protein: CASSLDDGGQPQHF.

This clonotype was seen a handful of times. V gene TRBV20-1 combines with J gene TRBJ1-1, with 8 bases that match TRBD1. CDR3 length: 16 amino acids. In germline, CDR1 is DFQATT, CDR2 SNEGSKA (reference sequence). V dropped 5 bases and J dropped 3; count of bases not matched to a gene: 14. The CDR3 sequence is CSARKDRAVVYTEAFF. CDR3 nucleotide sequence: TGCAGTGCTCGAAAGGACAGGGCGGTCGTTTACACTGAAGCTTTCTTT.

The CDR3 nucleotides are TGTGCCAGCAGTGAATATCCGGGAGGTGATTCACCCCTCCACTTT. Encoded protein: CASSEYPGGDSPLHF. The J gene is TRBJ1-6, the V gene TRBV25-1, with D uncertain. CDR3 length: 15 residues. V dropped 0 bases and J dropped 8 bases, with 11 bases sitting between them. CDR1 and CDR2 (germline): MGHDK, SYGVNS.

The gene calls are TRBV19 and TRBJ2-2; D is undetermined. The CDR3 has 14 residues. Trimming removed 5 bases from V and 9 bases from J, with 16 bases in between. Germline CDR1 reads LNHDA; CDR2 reads SQIVND (reference sequence). The CDR3 loop reads CASSALGRERELFF. The CDR3 DNA follows: TGTGCCAGTAGTGCCCTAGGTCGCGAGCGGGAGCTGTTTTTT.

The CDR3 spells CASSLGQGPPLYNEQFF. DNA for the CDR3: TGTGCCAGCAGCTTAGGACAGGGCCCCCCTTTATACAATGAGCAGTTCTTC. The rearrangement uses TRBV7-3 and TRBJ2-1; 8 nucleotides agree with TRBD1. CDR1 SGHTA and CDR2 FQGTGA come from the germline V gene. The CDR3 length is 17 residues. V was clipped by 2 bases and J by 4 bases; unmatched bases: 10.

CDR3 in DNA: TGTGCCAGCAGTTGGACTGGATACGAGCAGTACTTC. Translation gives CASSWTGYEQYF. The chain employs TRBV6-2 or TRBV6-3 and TRBJ2-7, with D maybe TRBD2 (5 bases). This CDR3 is built from 12 residues. V was clipped by 4 bases and J by 4 bases, with 8 bases between them. Germline assignment: CDR1 MNHEY and CDR2 SVGEGT.